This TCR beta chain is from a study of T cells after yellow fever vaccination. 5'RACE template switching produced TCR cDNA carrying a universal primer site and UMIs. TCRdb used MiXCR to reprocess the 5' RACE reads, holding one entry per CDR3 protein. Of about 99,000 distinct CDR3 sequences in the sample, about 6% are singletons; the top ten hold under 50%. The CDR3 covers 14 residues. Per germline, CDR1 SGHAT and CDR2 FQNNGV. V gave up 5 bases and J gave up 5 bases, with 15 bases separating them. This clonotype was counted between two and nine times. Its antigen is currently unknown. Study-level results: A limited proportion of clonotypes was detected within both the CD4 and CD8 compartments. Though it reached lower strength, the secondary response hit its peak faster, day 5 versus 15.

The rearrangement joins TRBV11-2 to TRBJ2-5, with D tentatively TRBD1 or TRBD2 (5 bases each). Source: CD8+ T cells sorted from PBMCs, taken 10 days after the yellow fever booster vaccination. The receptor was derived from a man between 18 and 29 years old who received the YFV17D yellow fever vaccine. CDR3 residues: CASSRTEGTETQYF. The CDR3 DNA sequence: TGTGCCAGCAGCCGTACAGAAGGGACGGAGACCCAGTACTTC.